These 10 T cell receptor beta chains originate from one sample sequenced in a study of beta chain features in type 1 diabetes. Expressed TCRB transcripts were sequenced after all isolated RNA was converted to cDNA. Profiled with immunoSEQ multiplex PCR; TCRdb holds only in-frame clones, not every one. This sample has 300,000 to 400,000 clones; around 7.6% occur once, and the top ten carry 0.44%. The sample taken for sequencing was central memory CD4+ T cells from blood. The origin of the receptors is a woman between 18 and 30 years old in good health.

This rearrangement joins TRBV5-4 to TRBJ2-3; 10 bases are shared with TRBD2. CDR1 is SGHNT, CDR2 YYREEE, per germline (reference sequence). After removal of 3 bases from V and 4 bases from J, the junction contained 5 bases not matched to a gene. The CDR3 totals 15 residues. The DNA for the CDR3 is TGTGCCAGCAGCTCCGGGACTAGCGCTGCAGATACGCAGTATTTT. Its translation is CASSSGTSAADTQYF.

This clone was seen more than once but under ten times. V is TRBV28 and J is TRBJ2-4; 7 bases map to TRBD2. This CDR3 has 16 amino acids. V trimming: 3 bases; J trimming: 1 base; junction bases outside the gene matches: 6. Germline CDR1 reads MDHEN; CDR2 reads SYDVKM. CDR3 in amino acids: CASSFRGRGAKNIQYF. CDR3 DNA sequence: TGTGCCAGCAGTTTTCGCGGGAGAGGCGCCAAAAACATTCAGTACTTC.

A remark on this clone: A far larger clone is off by one base, so a read error is likely. The J gene is TRBJ1-5, the V gene TRBV5-6, with TRBD1 matching over 10 bases. The CDR3 spans 15 residues. CDR1 SGHDT and CDR2 YYEEEE come from the germline V gene. The chain's CDR3 is CAISLRTGGIQPQHF. The CDR3 nucleotides are TGTGCCATCAGCTTACGGACAGGGGGGATTCAGCCCCAGCATTTT. Drawing the rest from reference TRBV5-6 and TRBJ1-5, the complete variable domain is DAGVTQSPTHLIKTRGQQVTLRCSPKSGHDTVSWYQQALGQGPQFIFQYYEEEERQRGNFPDRFSGHQFPNYSSELNVNALLLGDSALYLCAISLRTGGIQPQHFGDGTRLSIL.

This chain joins TRBV27 and TRBJ2-1; 7 bases match TRBD2. Germline V gene data show CDR1 as MNHEY and CDR2 as SMNVEV (reference sequence). CDR3 size: 13 residues. Trimming at V came to 6 bases and at J to 8 bases, leaving 7 bases not matched to a gene. The CDR3 region is CASRGGGTDEQFF. As DNA, the CDR3 is TGTGCCAGCAGGGGGGGAGGGACGGATGAGCAGTTCTTC.

The chain recombines TRBV28 with TRBJ1-1, with D hard to call. The ends were cut back, 5 bases at V and 6 bases at J, with 10 bases in the middle. Germline V gene sequence: CDR1 MDHEN, CDR2 SYDVKM. The CDR3 runs 12 residues. CDR3 in DNA: TGTGCCAGCAGTAGACTTTCGGCTGAAGCTTTCTTT. It encodes CASSRLSAEAFF.

The gene calls are TRBV25-1 and TRBJ2-7; D uncertain. Between the trimmed V and J ends, which lost 4 bases and 6 bases, there was a span of 13 bases. Looked up from germline, CDR1 is MGHDK and CDR2 is SYGVNS. CDR3 length: 13 amino acids. DNA for the CDR3: TGTGCCAGCAGTGCATTGGTCTCGGCCGAGCAGTACTTC. Encoded protein: CASSALVSAEQYF.

A note on this clone: A read error is likely here: a far larger clone is one base away. The V gene is TRBV9, the J gene TRBJ1-2; TRBD1 matches 8 bases. This CDR3 region has 14 residues. Germline values: CDR1 SGDLS, CDR2 YYNGEE. V was clipped by 4 bases and J by 3 bases; unmatched bases: 5. DNA for the CDR3: TGTGCCAGCAGCTTCGGACAGGGAGACTATGGCTACACCTTC. Translation: CASSFGQGDYGYTF.

This chain joins TRBV29-1 and TRBJ2-5, with D unclear. V was shortened by 6 bases and J by 5 bases, with 16 bases between the two germline ends. This CDR3 contains 13 residues. Germline V lookup: CDR1 SQVTM, CDR2 ANQGSEA. The DNA for the CDR3 is TGCAGCGTCGCCGGCGGACCCGGGGAGACCCAGTACTTC. This translates into CSVAGGPGETQYF.

In this sample, this clone turned up a few times. DNA of the CDR3: TGTGCCAGCAGCTATCTATCGTCGGATCGAATCGGCTCCTACAATGAGCAGTTCTTC. Translation: CASSYLSSDRIGSYNEQFF. J is TRBJ2-1 and V is TRBV7-9, with D uncertain. The V and J ends lost 4 bases and 0 bases respectively, with 22 bases between them. The germline gives CDR1 SEHNR, CDR2 FQNEAQ (reference sequence). The CDR3 has 19 residues.

This clone was detected a few times. V usage is TRBV7-8 and J usage is TRBJ2-7; D is unclear. The V end lost 0 bases, the J end lost 8 bases, and 8 bases lay between the germline ends. CDR1 and CDR2 (germline): SGHVS, FQNEAQ. The CDR3 spans 12 residues. The DNA for the CDR3 is TGTGCCAGCAGCTTAGCTTTATACCAGCAGTACTTC. Protein: CASSLALYQQYF.